This T cell receptor beta chain was identified in a study of sequential checkpoint blockade in melanoma. Study at large: Patients were randomized 1:1 to nivolumab-then-ipilimumab or ipilimumab-then-nivolumab first-line. Maintenance nivolumab came after either treatment sequence.

Repertoires were generated with immunoSEQ multiplex PCR, while TCRdb's copy carries only in-frame clones and drops some. Of some 31,000 clones listed, about 88% were seen once; the top ten hold about a fifth. Specified treatment: randomized to nivolumab then ipilimumab (arm A) or the reverse (arm B). Sorted cells were live CD3+CD8+, lacking CD19 and CD56, from PBMCs. The sequenced sample was CD8+ T cells sorted from blood (inferred from file names), obtained from a patient given nivolumab and ipilimumab in sequence. The sequence was collected from a human donor with melanoma.

The CDR3 coding sequence is TGTGCCAGCAGCCAACGGCACCGGGAGCTCTATCGTCAGCAGTACTTC. The encoded protein is CASSQRHRELYRQQYF. The rearrangement joins TRBV11-2 to TRBJ2-7, with TRBD2 as a possible D gene (6 bases). Trimming took 5 bases from V and 8 from J, leaving 25 bases between them. This CDR3 is 16 amino acids long. Germline V gene lookup returns CDR1 SGHAT and CDR2 FQNNGV.